This entry lists 27 T cell receptor beta chains sequenced from one sample in a study of blood T cell repertoires in COVID-19. Assay used: immunoSEQ multiplex PCR; TCRdb lists only in-frame clones, some missing. The data contain 100,000 to 150,000 clones, about 85% of them singletons. The sample comprised peripheral blood. These receptors originate from a man aged 55 to 70 with acute or convalescent COVID-19.

The CDR3 is CATIEKAGLAGGGNEQFF. The CDR3 coding sequence is TGTGCCACCATTGAGAAGGCGGGACTAGCGGGAGGCGGCAATGAGCAGTTCTTC. The chain carries TRBV24-1 and TRBJ2-1, with 15 bases fitting TRBD2. J was trimmed by 6 bases and V by 8 bases; bases with no gene match: 13. CDR3 size: 18 residues. Germline loops: CDR1 KGHDR, CDR2 SFDVKD.

The rearrangement uses TRBV29-1 and TRBJ2-7, with TRBD2 matching over 9 bases. J was trimmed by 2 bases and V by 6 bases; bases with no gene match: 11. The CDR3 has 15 amino acids. Per the germline V gene, CDR1 is SQVTM and CDR2 is ANQGSEA. This chain's CDR3 is CSVYGIAGAAYEQYF. The CDR3 DNA follows: TGCAGCGTCTACGGGATAGCGGGGGCGGCCTACGAGCAGTACTTC.

This sequence joins TRBV3-1 (or the pseudogene TRBV3-2) and TRBJ1-2; D unclear. Germline V gene lookup returns CDR1 LGHDT and CDR2 YNNKEL (reference sequence). This CDR3 is built from 13 residues. Trimming left V 2 bases short and J 8 bases short, with 12 bases between. CDR3 loop: CASSQSQREGYTF. CDR3 DNA: TGTGCCAGCAGCCAAAGTCAGAGGGAGGGCTACACCTTC.

This clone was picked up a small number of times. The V and J genes are TRBV6-5 and TRBJ1-1; a possible D gene is TRBD1 (5 bases). Trimming pared 8 bases from V and 0 bases from J, leaving 10 bases between. The CDR3 contains 13 residues. In germline, CDR1 is MNHEY, CDR2 SVGAGI. For the CDR3, the DNA is TGTGCCAGCCGTCGGGGGATGAACACTGAAGCTTTCTTT. This codes for CASRRGMNTEAFF.

V and J are TRBV6-6 and TRBJ1-6; D gene uncertain. Trimming left V 5 bases short and J 10 bases short, with 6 bases between. CDR1 is MNHNY and CDR2 is SVGAGI in the germline V gene (reference sequence). The CDR3 totals 11 residues. The CDR3 DNA reads as TGTGCCAGCAGTACGGTCTCACCCCTCCACTTT. Translation gives CASSTVSPLHF.

The rearrangement uses TRBV14 and TRBJ1-1; possibly TRBD1 for D (5 bases). Germline V lookup: CDR1 SGHDN, CDR2 FVKESK. The CDR3 runs 13 residues. V lost 6 bases, J lost 1 base, and 9 bases lay in between. The CDR3 region is CASSRDRNTEAFF. CDR3 DNA sequence: TGTGCCAGCAGTCGCGACAGGAACACTGAAGCTTTCTTT. Full variable domain (remainder filled in from reference TRBV14 and TRBJ1-1): EAGVTQFPSHSVIEKGQTVTLRCDPISGHDNLYWYRRVMGKEIKFLLHFVKESKQDESGMPNNRFLAERTGGTYSTLKVQPAELEDSGVYFCASSRDRNTEAFFGQGTRLTVV.

The chain employs TRBV5-5 and TRBJ2-1; a weak D match, TRBD1 (6 bases). The ends were cut back, 4 bases at V and 1 base at J, with 15 bases in the middle. The CDR3 spans 16 residues. Germline V gene lookup returns CDR1 SGHKS and CDR2 YYEKEE (reference sequence). The CDR3 region is CASSRSPTGSYNEQFF. DNA of the CDR3: TGTGCCAGCAGCCGATCGCCGACAGGTTCCTACAATGAGCAGTTCTTC.

The chain recombines TRBV4-2 with TRBJ2-3; 14 nucleotides match TRBD2. V shed 1 base and J 4 bases; nucleotides not matched to a gene: 4. CDR1 and CDR2 (germline): LGHNA, YNFKEQ. This CDR3 spans 17 amino acids. The CDR3 nucleotides are TGTGCCAGCAGCCAAGTTGGGACTAGCGGGAGCGCAGATACGCAGTATTTT. Translation: CASSQVGTSGSADTQYF.

The rearrangement uses TRBV6-6 and TRBJ1-5; D remains unclear. V was cut by 7 bases and J by 0 bases, with 16 bases left in between. Germline CDR1 reads MNHNY; CDR2 reads SVGAGI (reference sequence). The CDR3 has 16 residues. Here the CDR3 reads CASTPGGGYSNQPQHF. The CDR3 nucleotides are TGTGCCAGCACCCCGGGAGGAGGGTATAGCAATCAGCCCCAGCATTTT.

V usage is TRBV4-1 and J usage is TRBJ2-5, with D perhaps matching TRBD2 (7 bases). Germline-derived CDR1 and CDR2 are MGHRA and YSYEKL. The CDR3 length is 17 residues. V was clipped by 4 bases and J by 5 bases, with 23 bases between them. The CDR3 loop reads CASSLKGPGGGVETQYF. CDR3 nucleotide sequence: TGCGCCAGCAGCCTCAAGGGACCGGGGGGCGGGGTGGAGACCCAGTACTTC.

The chain couples TRBV5-1 to TRBJ2-1; the D gene is possibly TRBD2 (7 bases). Germline V lookup: CDR1 SGHRS, CDR2 YFSETQ. V was pared by 6 bases and J by 1 base, with 17 bases between. The CDR3 consists of 16 residues. CDR3 region: CASNQMAGASYNEQFF. The DNA of the CDR3 is TGCGCCAGCAATCAAATGGCGGGGGCTTCCTACAATGAGCAGTTCTTC. Together with reference TRBV5-1 and TRBJ2-1, the CDR3 gives the full variable domain: KAGVTQTPRYLIKTRGQQVTLSCSPISGHRSVSWYQQTPGQGLQFLFEYFSETQRNKGNFPGRFSGRQFSNSRSEMNVSTLELGDSALYLCASNQMAGASYNEQFFGPGTRLTVL.

The chain links TRBV7-3 to TRBJ1-1, with D perhaps TRBD1 (5 bases). This CDR3 has 13 amino acids. V shed 5 bases and J shed 11 bases, with 18 bases lying between them. Germline CDR1 is SGHTA and CDR2 is FQGTGA. The CDR3 region has the DNA TGTGCCAGCAGCCCGCCGGGAGGGACGAGGGCTTTCTTT. Its translation: CASSPPGGTRAFF. The full variable domain, completed using reference TRBV7-3 and TRBJ1-1, is GAGVSQTPSNKVTEKGKYVELRCDPISGHTALYWYRQSLGQGPEFLIYFQGTGAADDSGLPNDRFFAVRPEGSVSTLKIQRTERGDSAVYLCASSPPGGTRAFFGQGTRLTVV.

The chain carries TRBV10-3 and TRBJ2-2; D possibly corresponds to TRBD2 (5 bases). The V and J ends lost 0 bases and 6 bases respectively, with 11 bases between them. The CDR3 runs 15 residues. Germline CDR1 and CDR2: ENHRY and SYGVKD. CDR3 DNA sequence: TGTGCCATCAGTGAGTCAGGAGGATCTGCCGGGGAGCTGTTTTTT. It yields the protein CAISESGGSAGELFF.

The CDR3 is CASSLVGGGAYEQYF. The CDR3 bases are TGTGCCAGCAGTTTGGTGGGGGGAGGGGCCTACGAGCAGTACTTC. The genes are TRBV27 and TRBJ2-7, with 7 bases aligning to TRBD2. Germline trimming cut 3 bases from V and 2 bases from J; bases unmatched to any gene: 7. Germline V gene lookup returns CDR1 MNHEY and CDR2 SMNVEV (reference sequence). The CDR3 runs 15 residues.

V gene TRBV11-3 combines with J gene TRBJ2-2; D possibly corresponds to TRBD2 (5 bases). With 5 bases removed from V and 6 bases from J, the gap between germline ends came to 10 bases. This CDR3 has 13 residues. Per the germline V gene, CDR1 is SGHNT and CDR2 is YENEEA. CDR3 sequence (DNA): TGTGCCAGCAGCCCGCGGAGGTCCGGGGAGCTGTTTTTT. As protein: CASSPRRSGELFF.

V usage is TRBV11-1 and J usage is TRBJ2-6, with D perhaps TRBD1 (5 bases). The V gene's germline CDR1 is SGHAT and CDR2 FQDESV (reference sequence). V dropped 5 bases and J dropped 0 bases, with 5 bases sitting between them. The CDR3 spans 14 residues. The CDR3 bases are TGTGCCAGCAGCGACAGCTCTGGGGCCAACGTCCTGACTTTC. This translates into CASSDSSGANVLTF.

The chain combines TRBV19 with TRBJ2-2, with TRBD2 matching over 10 bases. V lost 6 bases, J lost 5 bases, and 9 bases stayed unmatched. Germline assignment: CDR1 LNHDA and CDR2 SQIVND (reference sequence). The CDR3 extends over 16 amino acids. CDR3 nucleotides: TGTGCCAGTAGCGGTTGGAGTAGCGGGAGGACCGGGGAGCTGTTTTTT. Its protein is CASSGWSSGRTGELFF.

In this sample, this clone turned up once. Written as DNA, the CDR3 is TGCGCCAGCAGCCGGGAGCAGCGGGAGAGCTCCTACGAGCAGTACTTC. Amino acids: CASSREQRESSYEQYF. The chain couples TRBV23-1 to TRBJ2-7, with 8 bases that match TRBD2. TRBV23-1 is reported as an ORF; its role is uncertain. This CDR3 spans 16 amino acids. The junction had 10 bases not matched to a gene; V was cut back by 6 bases and J by 0 bases.

The J gene is TRBJ1-3, the V gene TRBV20-1; D remains ambiguous. The CDR3 is 11 amino acids. Trimming took 1 base from V and 8 from J, leaving 6 bases between them. Germline CDR1 DFQATT, CDR2 SNEGSKA (reference sequence). CDR3 DNA sequence: TGCAGTGCTAGAGTTCGGGACACCATATATTTT. Protein sequence: CSARVRDTIYF.

In this sample, this clone turned up a few times. This rearrangement joins TRBV28 to TRBJ2-5; 7 nucleotides match TRBD2. V lost 3 bases, J lost 6 bases, and 16 bases stayed unmatched. The CDR3 spans 17 residues. The germline V gene has CDR1 MDHEN and CDR2 SYDVKM. The CDR3 loop is CASSLLGVEGAGKTQYF. CDR3 DNA: TGTGCCAGCAGTTTGCTTGGAGTCGAGGGAGCGGGGAAGACCCAGTACTTC.

The chain is built from TRBV28 and TRBJ2-1; D unclear. Germline V CDR1 and CDR2: MDHEN, SYDVKM. Trimming removed 1 base at V and 0 bases at J, with 10 bases between. CDR3 length equals 16 residues. CDR3 loop: CASSLSISASYNEQFF. The DNA of the CDR3 is TGTGCCAGCAGTTTATCGATAAGCGCCTCCTACAATGAGCAGTTCTTC.

The chain uses TRBV19 and TRBJ2-2; possible D gene TRBD2, 7 bases. Trimming left V 7 bases short and J 7 bases short, with 19 bases between. The CDR3 loop spans 15 amino acids. Germline CDR1 and CDR2: LNHDA and SQIVND (reference sequence). The CDR3 protein is CASTLGGASYGELFF. The CDR3 DNA follows: TGTGCCAGTACCCTTGGGGGGGCGTCCTACGGGGAGCTGTTTTTT.

The chain uses TRBV30 and TRBJ2-7, with 7 bases identical to TRBD2. Germline CDR1 reads GTSNPN; CDR2 reads SVGIG (reference sequence). Trimming cost V 0 bases and J 5 bases; bases outside gene matches: 4. The CDR3 has 13 residues. CDR3 coding DNA: TGTGCCTGGAGTGTAGGGACTATGGACGAGCAGTACTTC. This gives the protein CAWSVGTMDEQYF.

The chain recombines TRBV10-1 with TRBJ2-5; TRBD2 matches at 11 bases. The J segment lost 1 base and the V segment lost 2 bases, leaving 0 bases of the junction unmatched. The CDR3 spans 15 residues. Germline-derived CDR1 and CDR2 are WNHNN and SYGVQD (reference sequence). CDR3 amino acids: CASSELAGGQETQYF. For the CDR3, the DNA is TGCGCCAGCAGTGAGCTAGCGGGAGGCCAAGAGACCCAGTACTTC.

The CDR3 DNA reads as TGCGCCAGCACGAGGGGCACAGATACGCAGTATTTT. It yields the protein CASTRGTDTQYF. This rearrangement joins TRBV10-2 to TRBJ2-3; D perhaps matches TRBD2 (5 bases). CDR3 length: 12 residues. From germline, CDR1 is WSHSY and CDR2 SAAADI. V was clipped by 7 bases and J by 1 base, with 6 bases between them.

The CDR3 loop is CASSIDLGSYEQYF. CDR3 nucleotides: TGTGCCAGTAGTATAGATCTAGGATCCTACGAGCAGTACTTC. V gene TRBV19 combines with J gene TRBJ2-7; D is ambiguous. This CDR3 comprises 14 residues. Germline V gene sequence: CDR1 LNHDA, CDR2 SQIVND (reference sequence). V was pared by 0 bases and J by 1 base, with 7 bases between.

CDR3 bases: TGTGCCAGCTCACCGTCGCTAGCGGGACTGGATACGCAGTATTTT. It yields the protein CASSPSLAGLDTQYF. The V call is TRBV18, the J call TRBJ2-3; 9 nucleotides agree with TRBD2. The ends lost 3 bases at V and 6 bases at J; junction bases unmatched: 7. The germline V gene encodes CDR1 KGHSH and CDR2 LQKENI. The CDR3 consists of 15 residues.